This T cell receptor beta chain stems from a study of blood T cell repertoires in COVID-19. In the study overall: The cDNA or gDNA used as material had been derived from T cells, B-cell-depleted T cells, or PBMCs.

Recruitment covered about two dozen US areas and drew participants whose ages spanned about 18 to 90 years. Allocation to cohorts depended on clinical history reported by the participants. In Cohort 3, a recovered donor had either two negative PCRs, clearance, or symptom resolution. The repertoire was sequenced with immunoSEQ multiplex PCR; TCRdb's copy has only in-frame clones and lacks some. The sample holds approximately 200,000 clones, approximately 86% seen once. This TCR came from a woman aged 25 to 39 who had recovered from COVID-19. The sequenced material came from PBMCs or T cells enriched from blood (not recorded which).

CDR3 sequence (DNA): TGTGCCAGCAGCTTGAGCCGCCCCTCCTACGAGCAGTACTTC. Translation gives CASSLSRPSYEQYF. This chain connects TRBV11-3 to TRBJ2-7; D call uncertain. In germline, CDR1 is SGHNT, CDR2 YENEEA. The length of the CDR3 is 14 residues. Trimming cost V 3 bases and J 0 bases, with 9 bases left between them.